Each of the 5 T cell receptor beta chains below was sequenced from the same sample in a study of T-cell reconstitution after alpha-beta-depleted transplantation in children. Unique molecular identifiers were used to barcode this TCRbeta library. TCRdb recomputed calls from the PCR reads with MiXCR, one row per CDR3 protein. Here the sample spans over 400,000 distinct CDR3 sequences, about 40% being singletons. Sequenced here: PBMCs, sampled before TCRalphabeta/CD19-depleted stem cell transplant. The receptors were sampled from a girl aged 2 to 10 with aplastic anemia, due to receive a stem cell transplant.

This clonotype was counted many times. The CDR3 loop reads CASSPRRLAGDEQFF. CDR3 sequence (DNA): TGTGCCAGCAGCCCCCGAAGACTAGCGGGAGATGAGCAGTTCTTC. The gene calls are TRBV3-1 and TRBJ2-1, with 12 bases lining up with TRBD2. V shed 4 bases and J 8 bases; nucleotides not matched to a gene: 6. The V gene's germline CDR1 is LGHDT and CDR2 YNNKEL (reference sequence). The CDR3 length is 15 residues.

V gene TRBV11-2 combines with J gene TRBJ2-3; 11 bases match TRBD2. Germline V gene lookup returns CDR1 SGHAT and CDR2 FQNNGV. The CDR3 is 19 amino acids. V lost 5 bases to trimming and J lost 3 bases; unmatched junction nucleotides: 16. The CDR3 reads CASSPWRASGRSGTDTQYF. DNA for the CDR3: TGTGCCAGCAGCCCCTGGAGGGCTAGCGGGAGGAGTGGAACAGATACGCAGTATTTT.

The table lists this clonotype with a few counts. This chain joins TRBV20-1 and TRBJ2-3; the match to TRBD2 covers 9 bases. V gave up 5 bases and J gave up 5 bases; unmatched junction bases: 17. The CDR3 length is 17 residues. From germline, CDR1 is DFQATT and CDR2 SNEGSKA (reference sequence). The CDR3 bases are TGCAGTGCTCCCTCTCTGGGAGCGGGAGGAGGAGGAGATACGCAGTATTTT. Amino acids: CSAPSLGAGGGGDTQYF.

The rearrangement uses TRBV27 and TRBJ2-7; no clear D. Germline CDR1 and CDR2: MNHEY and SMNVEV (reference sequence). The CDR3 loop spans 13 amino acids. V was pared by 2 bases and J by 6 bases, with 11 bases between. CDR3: CASSLPGLGEQYF. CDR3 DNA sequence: TGTGCCAGCAGTTTACCCGGGTTGGGCGAGCAGTACTTC.

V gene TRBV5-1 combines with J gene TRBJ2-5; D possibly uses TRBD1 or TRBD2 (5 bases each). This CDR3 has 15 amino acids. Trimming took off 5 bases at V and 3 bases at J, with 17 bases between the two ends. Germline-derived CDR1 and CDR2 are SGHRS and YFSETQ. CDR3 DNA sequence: TGCGCCAGCAGGTTGCTACCAGGGACCGAAGAGACCCAGTACTTC. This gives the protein CASRLLPGTEETQYF.